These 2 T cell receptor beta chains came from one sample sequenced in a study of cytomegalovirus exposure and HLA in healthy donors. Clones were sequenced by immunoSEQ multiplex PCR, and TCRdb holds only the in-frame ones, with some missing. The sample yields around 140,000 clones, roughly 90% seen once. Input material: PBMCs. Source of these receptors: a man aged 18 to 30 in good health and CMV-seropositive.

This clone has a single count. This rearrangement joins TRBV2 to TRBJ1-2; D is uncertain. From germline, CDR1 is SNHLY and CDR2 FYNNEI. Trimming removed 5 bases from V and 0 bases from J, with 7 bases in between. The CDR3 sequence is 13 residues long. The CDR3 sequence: CASSWASNYGYTF. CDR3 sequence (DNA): TGTGCCAGCAGTTGGGCGTCTAACTATGGCTACACCTTC.

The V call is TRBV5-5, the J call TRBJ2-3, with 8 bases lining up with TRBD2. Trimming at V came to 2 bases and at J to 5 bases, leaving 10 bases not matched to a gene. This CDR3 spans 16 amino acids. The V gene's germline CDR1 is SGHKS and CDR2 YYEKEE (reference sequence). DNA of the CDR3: TGTGCCAGCAGCTTACAAAGCGGGAGAGTAGGAGATACGCAGTATTTT. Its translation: CASSLQSGRVGDTQYF.